This T cell receptor beta chain originates from a study of OX40 agonist ivuxolimab in advanced cancers. Germline V gene data show CDR1 as LNHDA and CDR2 as SQIVND (reference sequence). There are 15 residues in the CDR3. Trimming removed 2 bases from V and 0 bases from J, with 7 bases in between. Remarks on this clone: What it binds is unknown.

Study results and limitations: CD8+ T cells showed, on average, more clonal expansion than CD4+ cells. Doses of 0.1 to 3.0 mg/kg were accompanied by clonal expansion of CD4+ and CD8+ blood T cells by week 6.

Sequencing was performed with immunoSEQ multiplex PCR; in TCRdb, only in-frame clones are kept and a portion is missing. The sample has some 64,000 clones, approximately 90% seen once; the top ten hold about 17%. This chain connects TRBV19 to TRBJ1-4; D ambiguous. The sample here was CD4+ or CD8+ T cells sorted from blood, taken in a trial of the OX40 agonist ivuxolimab. This receptor was taken from an adult with an advanced solid tumor such as melanoma, head and neck, liver or kidney cancer. CDR3 sequence (DNA): TGTGCCAGTAGTATAACAGATGCAACTAATGAAAAACTGTTTTTT. It encodes CASSITDATNEKLFF. Drawing the rest from reference TRBV19 and TRBJ1-4, the complete variable domain is DGGITQSPKYLFRKEGQNVTLSCEQNLNHDAMYWYRQDPGQGLRLIYYSQIVNDFQKGDIAEGYSVSREKKESFPLTVTSAQKNPTAFYLCASSITDATNEKLFFGSGTQLSVL.